These 31 T cell receptor beta chains share one sample of origin, sequenced in a study of blood T cell repertoires in COVID-19. Clones were sequenced by immunoSEQ multiplex PCR, and TCRdb holds only the in-frame ones, with some missing. The table lists about half a million clones, 75% to 90% of them singletons. Material for sequencing was PBMCs or T cells enriched from blood (not recorded which). These receptor sequences come from a woman aged 60-70 years who had recovered from COVID-19.

About this clone itself: The CDR3 does not end in the conserved phenylalanine or tryptophan, so this is likely a read error. No DNA is shown, since the ends of the CDR3 on it are uncertain; the CDR3 is the one TCRdb lists. The chain has TRBV6-9 and TRBJ1-2. The CDR3 region is 13 residues in length, termini included. The germline V gene has CDR1 MNHGY and CDR2 SVAAGI. CDR3 sequence reads: CASSSWEGGGIIA.

This rearrangement joins TRBV19 to TRBJ2-1; 13 bases fit TRBD2. V trimming: 4 bases; J trimming: 7 bases; junction bases outside the gene matches: 7. Germline V lookup: CDR1 LNHDA, CDR2 SQIVND (reference sequence). The CDR3 is 16 amino acids. CDR3 region: CASSTTSGGLRNEQFF. CDR3 coding DNA: TGTGCCAGTAGTACGACTAGCGGGGGGCTTCGAAATGAGCAGTTCTTC.

A word on this clone: The same CDR3 is also encoded by other DNA sequences in this sample. The gene calls are TRBV5-1 and TRBJ1-6, with D possibly matching TRBD1 (6 bases). This CDR3 is built from 15 residues. Germline lookup yields CDR1 SGHRS and CDR2 YFSETQ. The V gene lost 0 bases and the J gene lost 5 bases, with 9 bases spanning the gap. The CDR3 DNA is TGCGCCAGCAGCTTGGAGCAGGGGAATAATTCACCCCTCCACTTT. It specifies CASSLEQGNNSPLHF.

This chain links TRBV4-1 with TRBJ2-3, with 10 bases identical to TRBD1. CDR3 length equals 18 residues. V was pared by 0 bases and J by 3 bases, with 9 bases of the junction left unmatched. Germline assignment: CDR1 MGHRA and CDR2 YSYEKL. The DNA for the CDR3 is TGCGCCAGCAGCCAAGAGCGAGGGGGACAGGGGAGGACAGATACGCAGTATTTT. Translated, it gives CASSQERGGQGRTDTQYF.

This clone was observed a single time. The chain recombines TRBV11-2 with TRBJ1-3, with TRBD1 identical over 7 bases. V was pared by 3 bases and J by 2 bases, with 4 bases of the junction left unmatched. The CDR3 totals 15 residues. Germline V gene sequence: CDR1 SGHAT, CDR2 FQNNGV. This CDR3 is CASSFTDRAGNTIYF. In DNA form, the CDR3 reads TGTGCCAGCAGCTTCACCGACAGGGCTGGAAACACCATATATTTT. Variable domain in full (rest from reference TRBV11-2 and TRBJ1-3): EAGVAQSPRYKIIEKRQSVAFWCNPISGHATLYWYQQILGQGPKLLIQFQNNGVVDDSQLPKDRFSAERLKGVDSTLKIQPAKLEDSAVYLCASSFTDRAGNTIYFGEGSWLTVV.

The chain employs TRBV11-2 and TRBJ1-2; 7 bases align to TRBD1. The V and J ends lost 5 bases and 4 bases, in that order; junction bases with no gene match: 13. Germline V gene sequence: CDR1 SGHAT, CDR2 FQNNGV. This CDR3 is built from 16 residues. The CDR3: CASSPNRDRRFYGYTF. CDR3 nucleotide sequence: TGTGCCAGCAGCCCCAACCGGGACAGAAGGTTCTATGGCTACACCTTC.

J is TRBJ2-7 and V is TRBV11-2; TRBD1 aligns across 8 bases. CDR3 length equals 15 residues. V shed 8 bases, J shed 0 bases, and the junction held 9 bases outside the gene matches. Looked up from germline, CDR1 is SGHAT and CDR2 is FQNNGV. The CDR3 nucleotides read TGTGCCAGCGCAAGACGGACAGGGCACTCCTACGAGCAGTACTTC. The encoded protein is CASARRTGHSYEQYF.

The chain recombines TRBV2 with TRBJ1-1; a possible D gene is TRBD1 (5 bases). Trimming removed 7 bases at V and 3 bases at J, with 15 bases between. CDR3 length equals 14 residues. The germline gives CDR1 SNHLY, CDR2 FYNNEI. The CDR3 DNA is TGTGCCAGCACCCCTGTAGGACACGACACTGAAGCTTTCTTT. Its translation is CASTPVGHDTEAFF.

There are a few counts of this clone. The genes are TRBV28 and TRBJ1-3; D not resolved. V lost 3 bases, J lost 2 bases, and 5 bases lay in between. The CDR3 totals 13 residues. CDR1 is MDHEN and CDR2 is SYDVKM in the germline V gene. This CDR3 reads CASSLAAGNTIYF. CDR3 nucleotides: TGTGCCAGCAGTTTGGCGGCTGGAAACACCATATATTTT.

The V and J genes are TRBV5-6 and TRBJ1-5; tentative D call: TRBD1 (5 bases). V lost 2 bases to trimming and J lost 5 bases, with 17 bases between them. In germline, CDR1 is SGHDT, CDR2 YYEEEE. This CDR3 region has 16 residues. This chain's CDR3 is CASSFYARGDDQPQHF. The CDR3 DNA reads TGTGCCAGCAGCTTTTATGCCCGGGGGGATGATCAGCCCCAGCATTTT.

The chain uses TRBV5-4 and TRBJ1-2; D might be TRBD1 (6 bases). CDR1 is SGHNT, CDR2 YYREEE, per germline (reference sequence). The length of the CDR3 is 18 residues. V was shortened by 4 bases and J by 0 bases, with 22 bases between the two germline ends. CDR3 protein: CASSRSTGGPLTNYGYTF. Written as DNA, the CDR3 is TGTGCCAGCAGCAGATCGACAGGTGGTCCCCTAACTAACTATGGCTACACCTTC.

This chain connects TRBV9 to TRBJ1-6, with TRBD1 matching 9 bases. J gave up 13 bases and V 4 bases, and 12 bases lay outside the gene matches. Germline CDR1 is SGDLS and CDR2 is YYNGEE. This CDR3 is 15 amino acids long. The CDR3 sequence: CASSPSGTGYNPLHF. CDR3 coding DNA: TGTGCCAGCAGCCCTAGTGGGACAGGGTATAATCCCCTCCACTTT. Full variable domain (remainder filled in from reference TRBV9 and TRBJ1-6): DSGVTQTPKHLITATGQRVTLRCSPRSGDLSVYWYQQSLDQGLQFLIQYYNGEERAKGNILERFSAQQFPDLHSELNLSSLELGDSALYFCASSPSGTGYNPLHFGNGTRLTVT.

This clone was detected a few times. This chain links TRBV29-1 with TRBJ2-2; TRBD1 might be the D (6 bases). V dropped 5 bases and J dropped 2 bases, with 15 bases sitting between them. This CDR3 has 15 residues. The germline CDR1 and CDR2 sequences are SQVTM and ANQGSEA. CDR3 sequence: CSVFRGMANTGELFF. The CDR3 DNA reads as TGCAGCGTTTTCAGGGGAATGGCTAACACCGGGGAGCTGTTTTTT.

CDR3 sequence: CATSDNSVNTEAFF. The CDR3 DNA reads as TGTGCCACCAGTGATAACAGTGTGAACACTGAAGCTTTCTTT. This rearrangement joins TRBV24-1 to TRBJ1-1; D gene ambiguous. CDR1 is KGHDR and CDR2 is SFDVKD in the germline V gene. Trimming shortened V by 3 bases and J by 0 bases, and 7 bases separated the two germline ends. This CDR3 contains 14 residues.

The rearrangement uses TRBV5-6 and TRBJ2-3, with TRBD2 identical over 9 bases. The length of the CDR3 is 15 residues. Trimming at V came to 0 bases and at J to 5 bases, leaving 4 bases not matched to a gene. From germline, CDR1 is SGHDT and CDR2 YYEEEE. The CDR3: CASSLVRGGRDTQYF. Here the CDR3 DNA reads TGTGCCAGCAGCTTGGTGCGGGGGGGCAGAGATACGCAGTATTTT. Looking up the rest from reference TRBV5-6 and TRBJ2-3 gives the full variable domain: DAGVTQSPTHLIKTRGQQVTLRCSPKSGHDTVSWYQQALGQGPQFIFQYYEEEERQRGNFPDRFSGHQFPNYSSELNVNALLLGDSALYLCASSLVRGGRDTQYFGPGTRLTVL.

This chain uses TRBV30 with TRBJ1-3; 9 bases agree with TRBD1. V lost 0 bases and J lost 4; bases outside the gene matches: 4. The CDR3 is 15 residues long. Germline CDR1 reads GTSNPN; CDR2 reads SVGIG (reference sequence). The DNA of the CDR3 is TGTGCCTGGAGTGTACCCGGACAGGGGGGAAACACCATATATTTT. This codes for CAWSVPGQGGNTIYF. Full variable domain (rest looked up from reference TRBV30 and TRBJ1-3): SQTIHQWPATLVQPVGSPLSLECTVEGTSNPNLYWYRQAAGRGLQLLFYSVGIGQISSEVPQNLSASRPQDRQFILSSKKLLLSDSGFYLCAWSVPGQGGNTIYFGEGSWLTVV.

The chain recombines TRBV29-1 with TRBJ1-2; 8 bases are a match to TRBD1. There are 11 residues in the CDR3. The V gene's germline CDR1 is SQVTM and CDR2 ANQGSEA. Trimming took 7 bases from V and 6 from J; bases not matched to a gene: 4. CDR3 bases: TGCAGCGCACCGGGACAGGATGGCTACACCTTC. Residues: CSAPGQDGYTF.

This chain uses TRBV19 with TRBJ1-2; TRBD1 is a possible D gene (6 bases). The CDR3 is 13 residues long. Germline V gives CDR1 LNHDA, CDR2 SQIVND (reference sequence). Trimming left V 4 bases short and J 4 bases short, with 10 bases between. CDR3 protein: CASSKETGYGYTF. The CDR3 DNA reads as TGTGCCAGTAGTAAAGAGACAGGCTATGGCTACACCTTC.

The chain joins TRBV5-1 to TRBJ2-1, with TRBD1 identical over 9 bases. The germline V gene encodes CDR1 SGHRS and CDR2 YFSETQ. The ends lost 4 bases at V and 8 bases at J; junction bases unmatched: 10. The length of the CDR3 is 15 residues. For the CDR3, the DNA is TGCGCCAGCAGCACACAGGGGGCGCCTCTATATGAGCAGTTCTTC. This sequence encodes CASSTQGAPLYEQFF.

This chain links TRBV15 with TRBJ1-2, with unresolved D. V shed 4 bases and J shed 6 bases, with 15 bases lying between them. CDR1 and CDR2 (germline): LNHNV, YYDKDF (reference sequence). The CDR3 totals 14 residues. This chain's CDR3 is CATSKTDTVDGYTF. The CDR3 coding sequence is TGTGCCACCAGCAAAACTGACACGGTTGATGGCTACACCTTC.

The rearrangement uses TRBV5-1 and TRBJ2-1; 8 bases align to TRBD2. CDR3 length: 17 residues. Germline CDR1 is SGHRS and CDR2 is YFSETQ. Unmatched junction bases numbered 8, after V lost 0 bases and J lost 3 bases. This chain's CDR3 is CASSLGASGPLYNEQFF. The CDR3 bases are TGCGCCAGCAGCTTGGGGGCTAGCGGGCCCCTCTACAATGAGCAGTTCTTC.

The genes are TRBV28 and TRBJ1-2, with D maybe TRBD1 (6 bases). CDR1 is MDHEN and CDR2 is SYDVKM in the germline V gene. The CDR3 has 13 residues. V dropped 2 bases and J dropped 7 bases, with 11 bases sitting between them. This chain's CDR3 is CASSLAGTSGYTF. For the CDR3, the DNA is TGTGCCAGCAGTTTAGCCGGGACATCTGGCTACACCTTC.

The genes are TRBV10-3 and TRBJ2-7, with 7 nucleotides matching TRBD1. Germline CDR1 and CDR2: ENHRY and SYGVKD. The CDR3 extends over 14 amino acids. J lost 3 bases, V lost 2 bases, and 4 bases had no gene match. The CDR3 DNA follows: TGTGCCATCAGTGAGATACAGGGGAACTACGAGCAGTACTTC. It yields the protein CAISEIQGNYEQYF.

The chain employs TRBV2 and TRBJ2-5, with TRBD2 identical over 7 bases. After removal of 2 bases from V and 5 bases from J, the junction contained 8 bases not matched to a gene. CDR1 and CDR2 from the germline V gene are SNHLY and FYNNEI. The CDR3 contains 15 residues. The CDR3 DNA is TGTGCCAGCAGTGAAACGACTAGCCCTAGGGAGACCCAGTACTTC. Amino acid sequence: CASSETTSPRETQYF.

The chain carries TRBV18 and TRBJ1-1; no clear D. Per germline, CDR1 KGHSH and CDR2 LQKENI. This CDR3 is built from 16 residues. The V and J ends lost 2 bases and 4 bases respectively, with 17 bases between them. CDR3 coding DNA: TGTGCCAGCTCACCAGATATTATAGGAGGGAGCACTGAAGCTTTCTTT. The encoded protein is CASSPDIIGGSTEAFF. Full variable domain (missing parts from reference TRBV18 and TRBJ1-1): NAGVMQNPRHLVRRRGQEARLRCSPMKGHSHVYWYRQLPEEGLKFMVYLQKENIIDESGMPKERFSAEFPKEGPSILRIQQVVRGDSAAYFCASSPDIIGGSTEAFFGQGTRLTVV.

The V gene is TRBV30, the J gene TRBJ2-7, with a weak D call TRBD2 (5 bases). Germline-derived CDR1 and CDR2 are GTSNPN and SVGIG (reference sequence). The CDR3 length is 15 residues. V was trimmed by 2 bases and J by 3 bases, leaving 17 bases between them. The CDR3 coding sequence is TGTGCCTGGAGTTCCCTCGGACCGGGAAACTACGAGCAGTACTTC. This codes for CAWSSLGPGNYEQYF.

The chain is built from TRBV7-9 and TRBJ2-7; no clear D gene. The CDR3 spans 13 residues. The germline V gene encodes CDR1 SEHNR and CDR2 FQNEAQ (reference sequence). Trimming pared 4 bases from V and 0 bases from J, leaving 7 bases between. The CDR3 nucleotides read TGTGCCAGCAGCTCCGGTGGCTCCTACGAGCAGTACTTC. Translated, it gives CASSSGGSYEQYF.

The chain carries TRBV5-5 and TRBJ1-4; possibly TRBD1 for D (5 bases). Looked up from germline, CDR1 is SGHKS and CDR2 is YYEKEE (reference sequence). V lost 0 bases and J 7 bases, leaving 7 bases between the germline ends. CDR3 length: 13 amino acids. CDR3 amino acids: CASSLATGEKLFF. CDR3 nucleotides: TGTGCCAGCAGCTTGGCCACAGGTGAAAAACTGTTTTTT. The full variable domain, its missing parts supplied by reference TRBV5-5 and TRBJ1-4, is DAGVTQSPTHLIKTRGQQVTLRCSPISGHKSVSWYQQVLGQGPQFIFQYYEKEERGRGNFPDRFSARQFPNYSSELNVNALLLGDSALYLCASSLATGEKLFFGSGTQLSVL.

This clone appeared a few times. J is TRBJ2-1 and V is TRBV10-1, with D possibly matching TRBD1 (6 bases). V was clipped by 0 bases and J by 6 bases, with 12 bases between them. This CDR3 contains 15 residues. The V gene's germline CDR1 is WNHNN and CDR2 SYGVQD (reference sequence). The DNA of the CDR3 is TGCGCCAGCAGTGAGTCGAACAGGGTACCCAATGAGCAGTTCTTC. Translated, it gives CASSESNRVPNEQFF.

In its sample, this clone was seen a few times. The rearrangement links TRBV14 to TRBJ2-2; D uncertain. CDR3 length: 11 amino acids. The germline CDR1 and CDR2 sequences are SGHDN and FVKESK. V was trimmed by 4 bases and J by 7 bases, leaving 4 bases between them. The DNA of the CDR3 is TGTGCCAGCAGCCTGCGCGGGGAGCTGTTTTTT. Encoded protein: CASSLRGELFF.

In regard to this clone: The identical CDR3 is also encoded by other nucleotide sequences in the sample. The rearrangement links TRBV15 to TRBJ1-5; a possible D gene is TRBD1 (5 bases). This CDR3 has 16 amino acids. CDR1 and CDR2 from the germline V gene are LNHNV and YYDKDF (reference sequence). The V and J ends lost 0 bases and 0 bases respectively, with 9 bases between them. The chain's CDR3 is CATSRDQGYSNQPQHF. In nucleotides, the CDR3 is TGTGCCACCAGCAGAGATCAGGGATATAGCAATCAGCCCCAGCATTTT. The variable domain in full, with the rest retrieved from reference TRBV15 and TRBJ1-5, is DAMVIQNPRYQVTQFGKPVTLSCSQTLNHNVMYWYQQKSSQAPKLLFHYYDKDFNNEADTPDNFQSRRPNTSFCFLDIRSPGLGDTAMYLCATSRDQGYSNQPQHFGDGTRLSIL.